One sample yielded the 20 T cell receptor beta chains listed below, sequenced in a study of T cells in localized non-small cell lung cancer. Sequencing used immunoSEQ multiplex PCR; TCRdb keeps in-frame clones, though not all of them. The sample includes over 20,000 clones, 92% of them seen just once. The sample was peripheral blood, taken before any cancer treatment. Receptors originate from a man aged 35-75 years with stage III squamous cell lung carcinoma.

The chain combines TRBV4-1 with TRBJ1-2; perhaps TRBD1 as D (6 bases). V dropped 0 bases and J dropped 4 bases, with 12 bases sitting between them. The CDR3 sequence is 15 residues long. From germline, CDR1 is MGHRA and CDR2 YSYEKL. CDR3 sequence: CASSQEAGALYGYTF. DNA of the CDR3: TGCGCCAGCAGCCAAGAGGCGGGGGCTCTCTATGGCTACACCTTC.

A few counts support this clone. The J gene is TRBJ1-1, the V gene TRBV7-6; D gene uncertain. Germline assignment: CDR1 SGHVS and CDR2 FNYEAQ. This CDR3 comprises 12 residues. The germline V and J ends were trimmed by 5 bases and 1 base, with 5 bases remaining between them. The DNA of the CDR3 is TGTGCCAGCAGCACCGGGAACACTGAAGCTTTCTTT. This gives the protein CASSTGNTEAFF.

This clone occurred once. The V call is TRBV9, the J call TRBJ1-5; 7 nucleotides match TRBD1. From germline, CDR1 is SGDLS and CDR2 YYNGEE. V lost 4 bases to trimming and J lost 7 bases; unmatched junction nucleotides: 8. The CDR3 consists of 14 residues. For the CDR3, the DNA is TGTGCCAGCAGCAGCAGGGGGTTAGGGCAGCCCCAGCATTTT. It translates to CASSSRGLGQPQHF.

The chain joins TRBV7-3 to TRBJ1-2; D may be TRBD1 (5 bases). Germline values: CDR1 SGHTA, CDR2 FQGTGA. Trimming removed 5 bases at V and 8 bases at J, with 18 bases between. The CDR3 runs 14 residues. CDR3 sequence reads: CASSRSAGSAGYTF. CDR3 DNA sequence: TGTGCCAGCAGCCGGTCGGCAGGGAGCGCCGGCTACACCTTC.

The chain joins TRBV28 to TRBJ1-4; a weak D match, TRBD1 (5 bases). The CDR3 totals 11 residues. V was cut by 3 bases and J by 15 bases, with 11 bases left in between. Germline V gene lookup returns CDR1 MDHEN and CDR2 SYDVKM. CDR3 residues: CASSLTDGMFF. In nucleotides, the CDR3 is TGTGCCAGCAGTTTGACAGACGGGATGTTTTTT.

The chain links TRBV30 to TRBJ2-2; 9 bases map to TRBD1. The germline gives CDR1 GTSNPN, CDR2 SVGIG (reference sequence). With V trimmed by 0 bases and J by 1 base, 3 bases remained unmatched. The CDR3 is 16 amino acids. CDR3 in amino acids: CAWSVWGQGNTGELFF. In DNA form, the CDR3 reads TGTGCCTGGAGTGTCTGGGGACAGGGGAACACCGGGGAGCTGTTTTTT.

The rearrangement joins TRBV27 to TRBJ2-2; D tentatively fits TRBD1 or TRBD2 (6 bases each). This CDR3 region has 14 residues. The germline gives CDR1 MNHEY, CDR2 SMNVEV (reference sequence). The V and J ends lost 6 bases and 4 bases respectively, with 12 bases between them. Here the CDR3 DNA reads TGTGCCAGCAGATTTGAGGGGGGCACCGGGGAGCTGTTTTTT. It is translated as CASRFEGGTGELFF.

The chain recombines TRBV28 with TRBJ2-1; D gene ambiguous. V was trimmed by 3 bases and J by 0 bases, leaving 9 bases between them. The CDR3 extends over 15 amino acids. Germline loops: CDR1 MDHEN, CDR2 SYDVKM. In DNA form, the CDR3 reads TGTGCCAGCAGTTTGCAGATACTCTCCTACAATGAGCAGTTCTTC. It specifies CASSLQILSYNEQFF.

This clone appeared a single time. The genes are TRBV27 and TRBJ1-5; D may be TRBD1 (5 bases). The CDR3 length is 14 residues. The germline V gene encodes CDR1 MNHEY and CDR2 SMNVEV (reference sequence). With 6 bases removed from V and 6 bases from J, the gap between germline ends came to 15 bases. CDR3: CASRGPGMVQPQHF. The CDR3, as DNA: TGTGCCAGCAGGGGACCAGGGATGGTTCAGCCCCAGCATTTT.

The chain is built from TRBV28 and TRBJ2-1, with D perhaps given as TRBD1 or TRBD2 (5 bases each). Germline-derived CDR1 and CDR2 are MDHEN and SYDVKM. Trimming left V 7 bases short and J 4 bases short, with 8 bases between. The CDR3 spans 12 residues. The CDR3: CASTGQYNEQFF. The DNA of the CDR3 is TGTGCCAGCACGGGGCAATACAATGAGCAGTTCTTC.

The V and J genes are TRBV10-3 and TRBJ1-4, with 7 bases that match TRBD1. The germline V gene has CDR1 ENHRY and CDR2 SYGVKD. The CDR3 loop spans 13 amino acids. V shed 9 bases, J shed 10 bases, and the junction held 11 bases outside the gene matches. The CDR3: CAIRDSVPGKLFF. In DNA, the CDR3 is TGTGCCATTCGGGACAGCGTCCCAGGAAAACTGTTTTTT.

The chain couples TRBV5-4 to TRBJ1-2, with D perhaps TRBD1 (5 bases). V was pared by 2 bases and J by 4 bases, with 15 bases between. The CDR3 loop spans 15 amino acids. CDR1 is SGHNT and CDR2 is YYREEE in the germline V gene (reference sequence). The CDR3 DNA follows: TGTGCCAGCAGCTTCAGTAGGGGACGCGGCTATGGCTACACCTTC. Translated, it gives CASSFSRGRGYGYTF.

This chain joins TRBV7-9 and TRBJ1-1; D not certain. Trimming cost V 5 bases and J 8 bases, with 12 bases left between them. CDR1 and CDR2 (germline): SEHNR, FQNEAQ (reference sequence). CDR3 size: 12 residues. This CDR3 reads CASSRTRGEAFF. In DNA form, the CDR3 reads TGTGCCAGCAGCCGAACACGGGGAGAAGCTTTCTTT.

This chain joins TRBV6-5 and TRBJ1-2; 7 nucleotides align to TRBD1. The germline gives CDR1 MNHEY, CDR2 SVGAGI. Unmatched junction bases numbered 5, after V lost 5 bases and J lost 5 bases. The CDR3 loop spans 13 amino acids. The CDR3 loop reads CASSTTGKYGYTF. The CDR3, as DNA: TGTGCCAGCAGTACGACAGGGAAATATGGCTACACCTTC.

The J gene is TRBJ2-7, the V gene TRBV14, with no clear D. The CDR3 consists of 16 residues. Germline CDR1 reads SGHDN; CDR2 reads FVKESK. V was shortened by 0 bases and J by 3 bases, with 15 bases between the two germline ends. The DNA of the CDR3 is TGTGCCAGCAGCCAAGATTGGCCACCGGTTGGCTACGAGCAGTACTTC. This sequence encodes CASSQDWPPVGYEQYF.

J is TRBJ2-3 and V is TRBV4-2; 12 bases fit TRBD2. Germline V gives CDR1 LGHNA, CDR2 YNFKEQ. V was clipped by 4 bases and J by 1 base; unmatched bases: 3. The CDR3 contains 16 residues. In DNA form, the CDR3 reads TGTGCCAGCAGCCCTCGGACTAGCGGGGGCACAGATACGCAGTATTTT. The encoded protein is CASSPRTSGGTDTQYF.

V is TRBV27 and J is TRBJ2-6, with D possibly matching TRBD1 (6 bases). CDR3 length: 17 amino acids. Germline V lookup: CDR1 MNHEY, CDR2 SMNVEV (reference sequence). Trimming stripped 6 bases from V and 0 bases from J, with 15 bases between. The CDR3 DNA follows: TGTGCCAGCAGCCCCATCAGGGGAAGCTCTGGGGCCAACGTCCTGACTTTC. Protein sequence: CASSPIRGSSGANVLTF.

The chain couples TRBV4-1 to TRBJ2-1, with 10 bases fitting TRBD2. The germline V gene has CDR1 MGHRA and CDR2 YSYEKL. The junction had 9 bases not matched to a gene; V was cut back by 3 bases and J by 4 bases. The CDR3 totals 17 residues. As DNA, the CDR3 is TGCGCCAGCAGCCACCCAGTCCTAGCGGGGGATTACAATGAGCAGTTCTTC. This translates into CASSHPVLAGDYNEQFF.

The chain recombines TRBV7-9 with TRBJ1-4, with D unclear. The CDR3 contains 13 residues. The V gene's germline CDR1 is SEHNR and CDR2 FQNEAQ (reference sequence). V was trimmed by 0 bases and J by 7 bases, leaving 6 bases between them. CDR3 nucleotides: TGTGCCAGCAGCTTAGCCGGAGCTGAAAAACTGTTTTTT. Translated, it gives CASSLAGAEKLFF.

V is TRBV27 and J is TRBJ2-1, with 10 positions matching TRBD2. Germline assignment: CDR1 MNHEY and CDR2 SMNVEV (reference sequence). Losses at the gene ends were 0 bases for V and 7 bases for J; bases not matched to a gene: 6. The CDR3 sequence is 16 residues long. The CDR3 spells CASSLSVASGRNEQFF. CDR3 nucleotide sequence: TGTGCCAGCAGTTTATCGGTGGCTAGCGGGAGAAATGAGCAGTTCTTC.